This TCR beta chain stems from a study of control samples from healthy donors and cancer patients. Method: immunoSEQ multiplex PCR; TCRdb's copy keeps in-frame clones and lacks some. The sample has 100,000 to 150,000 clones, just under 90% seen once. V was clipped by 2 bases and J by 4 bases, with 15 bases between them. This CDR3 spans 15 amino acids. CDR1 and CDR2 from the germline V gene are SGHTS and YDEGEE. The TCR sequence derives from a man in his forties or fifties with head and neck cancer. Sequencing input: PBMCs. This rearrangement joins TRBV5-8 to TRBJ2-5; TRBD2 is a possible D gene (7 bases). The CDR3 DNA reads TGTGCCAGCAGCTTTCAAGGGGGGGTAGGAGAGACCCAGTACTTC. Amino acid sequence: CASSFQGGVGETQYF. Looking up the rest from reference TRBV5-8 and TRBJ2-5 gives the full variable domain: EAGVTQSPTHLIKTRGQQATLRCSPISGHTSVYWYQQALGLGLQFLLWYDEGEERNRGNFPPRFSGRQFPNYSSELNVNALELEDSALYLCASSFQGGVGETQYFGPGTRLLVL.